This T cell receptor (beta chain) came from a study of OX40 agonist ivuxolimab in advanced cancers. About the investigation overall: The costimulatory receptor OX40 (CD134) was targeted by ivuxolimab, a fully human IgG2 agonistic monoclonal antibody. Intravenous ivuxolimab was administered to patients every 2 weeks at six dose levels: 0.01, 0.1, 0.3, 1.5, 3 and 10 mg/kg. Of the roughly 50 dose-escalation patients, hepatocellular carcinoma was present in approximately 20, melanoma in around 15, renal cell carcinoma in 9 and head and neck cancer in 9. In the dose-escalation cohort, approximately 82% of patients were male, and the mean age was 60 years with a range of about 20 to 80. Prior anti-PD-1, anti-PD-L1 or anti-CTLA-4 therapy was permitted, and about 40% of dose-escalation patients had received checkpoint inhibitors. Partial responses occurred in three dose-escalation patients: two with cutaneous melanoma and one with hepatocellular carcinoma. Peripheral TCRbeta sequencing was intended to test whether TCR sequence diversity was altered and clonal T-cell expansion was caused by ivuxolimab. The paper covers the monotherapy dose-escalation part of the phase I ivuxolimab trial, which included N ≈ 57 patients.

For sequencing of the TCRbeta CDR3 region, genomic DNA was extracted from the sorted cells. The immunoSEQ Assay was used for sequencing of TCRbeta CDR3 regions. Here the immuneACCESS table is served through TCRdb, limited to in-frame sequences with V and J called. Missing clones are a known gap in these copies; in checked studies unresolved V genes cover under half, and the rest lacks a known reason. Counted in this sample were about 50,000 clones; 88% of them appeared once. Of the sample, 6.9% is held by the ten largest clones. The paper as a whole reports these results and caveats: In the 0.1-3.0 mg/kg groups, partial responders had among the lowest normalized peripheral clonal expansion, particularly in CD8+ T cells. After ivuxolimab, more expanded clones were found on average in CD8+ T cells than in CD4+ T cells. Low levels of normalized T-cell clonal expansion were also shown by some nonresponding patients. At doses of 0.1 to 3.0 mg/kg, clonal expansion of both CD4+ and CD8+ blood T cells was observed from baseline to week 6. Antigen specificity was not determined for the clonally expanded peripheral T cells.

Concerning this clone itself: This clone's antigen is unknown. No much larger clone exists at a distance of one base, and base qualities are not known.

The trial excluded patients who had a history of autoimmune disease or were on systemic immunosuppression. Peripheral blood for TCR sequencing was collected from all dose cohorts at baseline, on cycle 4 day 1, and on cycle 7 day 1. The samples were taken from a phase I, first-in-human, multicenter, open-label dose-escalation trial of ivuxolimab. The trial enrolled adults with locally advanced or metastatic head and neck squamous cell, hepatocellular, melanoma or renal cell carcinoma. Before TCR sequencing, CD4+ T cells and CD8+ T cells were sorted from peripheral blood as separate populations. The germline V gene (reference sequence) specifies SGHAT as CDR1 and FQDESV as CDR2. Inclusive of the bounding cysteine and phenylalanine, the CDR3 is 11 residues long. Only the CDR3 DNA is retained, 33 bases long and in frame from the first base. V was cut back by 5 bases and J by 9 bases, leaving a gap of 9 bases between them.

The rearrangement joined TRBV11-1 to TRBJ2-3; tentative D gene TRBD2, with 5 bases matching. The clonotype originates from an adult with an advanced solid tumor such as melanoma, head and neck, liver or kidney cancer. The input for sequencing was CD4+ or CD8+ T cells sorted from blood, taken in a trial of the OX40 agonist ivuxolimab. The CDR3: CASSTTITQYF. The nucleotide sequence is given as TGTGCCAGCAGCACGACTATAACGCAGTATTTT.